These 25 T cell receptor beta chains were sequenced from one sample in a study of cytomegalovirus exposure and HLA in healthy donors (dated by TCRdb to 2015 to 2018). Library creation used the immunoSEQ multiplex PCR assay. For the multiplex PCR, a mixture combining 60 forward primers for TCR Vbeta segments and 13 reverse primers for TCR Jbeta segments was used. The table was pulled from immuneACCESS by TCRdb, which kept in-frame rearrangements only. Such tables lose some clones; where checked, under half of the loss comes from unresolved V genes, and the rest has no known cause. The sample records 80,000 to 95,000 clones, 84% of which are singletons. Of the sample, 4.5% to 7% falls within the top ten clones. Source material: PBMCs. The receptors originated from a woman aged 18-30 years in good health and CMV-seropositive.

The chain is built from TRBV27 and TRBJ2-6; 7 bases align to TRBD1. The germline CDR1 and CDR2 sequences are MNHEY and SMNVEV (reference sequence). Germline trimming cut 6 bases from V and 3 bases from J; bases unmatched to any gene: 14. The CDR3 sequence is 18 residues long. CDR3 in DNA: TGTGCCAGCAGCAGAACCGGTACAGGGGTGGGTGGGGCCAACGTCCTGACTTTC. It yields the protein CASSRTGTGVGGANVLTF.

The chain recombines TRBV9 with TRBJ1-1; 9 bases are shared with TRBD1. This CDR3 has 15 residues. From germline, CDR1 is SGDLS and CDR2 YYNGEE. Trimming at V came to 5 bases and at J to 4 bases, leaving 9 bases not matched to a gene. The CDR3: CASSAQGTGPTEAFF. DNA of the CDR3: TGTGCCAGCAGTGCTCAGGGGACAGGGCCCACTGAAGCTTTCTTT.

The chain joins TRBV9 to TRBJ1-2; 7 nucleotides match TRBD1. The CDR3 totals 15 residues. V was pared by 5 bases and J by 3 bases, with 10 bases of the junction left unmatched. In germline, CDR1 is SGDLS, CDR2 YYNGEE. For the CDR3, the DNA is TGTGCCAGCAGTCGACAGGGTGGGTTCGACTATGGCTACACCTTC. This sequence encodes CASSRQGGFDYGYTF.

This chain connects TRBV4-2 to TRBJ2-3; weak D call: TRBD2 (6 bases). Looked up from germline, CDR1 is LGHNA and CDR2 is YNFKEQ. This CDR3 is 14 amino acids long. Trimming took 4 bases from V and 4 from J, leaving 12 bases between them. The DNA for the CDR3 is TGTGCCAGCAGCCGCCGACTAGTCGCAGATACGCAGTATTTT. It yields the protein CASSRRLVADTQYF.

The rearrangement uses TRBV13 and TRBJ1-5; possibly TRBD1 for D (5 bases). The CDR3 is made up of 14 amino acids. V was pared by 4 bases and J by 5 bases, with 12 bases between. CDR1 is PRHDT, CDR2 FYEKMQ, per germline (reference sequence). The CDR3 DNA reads TGTGCCAGCAGCTCGCGGGGGGGTCATCAGCCCCAGCATTTT. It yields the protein CASSSRGGHQPQHF. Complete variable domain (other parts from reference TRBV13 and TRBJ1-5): AAGVIQSPRHLIKEKRETATLKCYPIPRHDTVYWYQQGPGQDPQFLISFYEKMQSDKGSIPDRFSAQQFSDYHSELNMSSLELGDSALYFCASSSRGGHQPQHFGDGTRLSIL.

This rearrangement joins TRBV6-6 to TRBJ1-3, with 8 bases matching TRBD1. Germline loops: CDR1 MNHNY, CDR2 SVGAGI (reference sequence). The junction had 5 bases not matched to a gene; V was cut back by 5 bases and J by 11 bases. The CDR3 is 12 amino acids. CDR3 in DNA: TGTGCCAGCAGTGGCCAGGGGGCAGCCATATATTTT. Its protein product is CASSGQGAAIYF.

DNA for the CDR3: TGCGCCAGCAGTGGGAGCGGGGCTGAAGCTTTCTTT. It translates to CASSGSGAEAFF. J is TRBJ1-1 and V is TRBV10-1; D unresolved. V was clipped by 4 bases and J by 6 bases, with 9 bases between them. The CDR3 covers 12 residues. Germline CDR1 and CDR2: WNHNN and SYGVQD (reference sequence).

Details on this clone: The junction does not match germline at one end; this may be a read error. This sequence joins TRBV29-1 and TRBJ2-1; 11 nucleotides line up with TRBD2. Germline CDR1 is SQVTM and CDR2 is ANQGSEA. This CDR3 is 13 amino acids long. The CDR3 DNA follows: TGCAGCGCCAAGACTAGCGGGGCCCCAACCAGGCTCTTC. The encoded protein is CSAKTSGAPTRLF.

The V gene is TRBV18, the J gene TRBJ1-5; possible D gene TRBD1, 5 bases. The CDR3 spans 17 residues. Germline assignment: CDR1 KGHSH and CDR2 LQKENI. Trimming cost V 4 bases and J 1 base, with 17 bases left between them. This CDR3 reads CASSLQGAGQSNQPQHF. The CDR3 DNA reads TGTGCCAGCTCACTTCAGGGCGCCGGTCAAAGCAATCAGCCCCAGCATTTT.

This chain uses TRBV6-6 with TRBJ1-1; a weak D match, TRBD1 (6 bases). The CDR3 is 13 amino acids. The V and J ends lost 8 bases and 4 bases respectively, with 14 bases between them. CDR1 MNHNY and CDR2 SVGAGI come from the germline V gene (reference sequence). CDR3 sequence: CASAAGVGTEAFF. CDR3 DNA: TGTGCCAGCGCGGCAGGGGTGGGCACTGAAGCTTTCTTT.

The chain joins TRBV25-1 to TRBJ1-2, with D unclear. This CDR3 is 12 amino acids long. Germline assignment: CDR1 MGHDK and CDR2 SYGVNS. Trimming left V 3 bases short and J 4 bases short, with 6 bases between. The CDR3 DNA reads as TGTGCCAGCAGTGAGAGGAGCTATGGCTACACCTTC. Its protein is CASSERSYGYTF.

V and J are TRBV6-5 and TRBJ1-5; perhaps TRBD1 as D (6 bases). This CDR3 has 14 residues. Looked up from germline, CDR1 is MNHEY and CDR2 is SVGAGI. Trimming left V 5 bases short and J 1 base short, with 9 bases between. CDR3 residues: CASSNTGSNQPQHF. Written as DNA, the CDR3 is TGTGCCAGCAGTAATACAGGGAGCAATCAGCCCCAGCATTTT.

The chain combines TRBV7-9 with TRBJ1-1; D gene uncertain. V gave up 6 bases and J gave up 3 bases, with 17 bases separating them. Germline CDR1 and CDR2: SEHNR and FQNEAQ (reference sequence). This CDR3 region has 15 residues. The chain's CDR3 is CASSQYATYDTEAFF. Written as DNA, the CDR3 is TGTGCCAGCAGTCAATATGCCACCTATGACACTGAAGCTTTCTTT. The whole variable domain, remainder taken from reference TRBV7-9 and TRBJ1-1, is DTGVSQNPRHKITKRGQNVTFRCDPISEHNRLYWYRQTLGQGPEFLTYFQNEAQLEKSRLLSDRFSAERPKGSFSTLEIQRTEQGDSAMYLCASSQYATYDTEAFFGQGTRLTVV.

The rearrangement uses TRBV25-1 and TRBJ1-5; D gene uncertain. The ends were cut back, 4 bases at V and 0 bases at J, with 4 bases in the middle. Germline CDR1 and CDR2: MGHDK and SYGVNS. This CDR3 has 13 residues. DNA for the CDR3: TGTGCCAGCAGTGGAGATAGCAATCAGCCCCAGCATTTT. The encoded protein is CASSGDSNQPQHF.

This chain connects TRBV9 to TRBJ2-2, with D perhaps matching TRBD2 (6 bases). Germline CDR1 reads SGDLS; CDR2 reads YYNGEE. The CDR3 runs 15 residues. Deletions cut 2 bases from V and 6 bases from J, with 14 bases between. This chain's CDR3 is CASSVGGGMAGELFF. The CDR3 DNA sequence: TGTGCCAGCAGCGTGGGGGGTGGAATGGCCGGGGAGCTGTTTTTT.

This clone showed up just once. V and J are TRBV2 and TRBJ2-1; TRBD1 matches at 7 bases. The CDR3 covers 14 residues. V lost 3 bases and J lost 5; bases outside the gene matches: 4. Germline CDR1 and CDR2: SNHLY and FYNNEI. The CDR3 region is CASSEGQGDNEQFF. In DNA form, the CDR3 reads TGTGCCAGCAGTGAGGGTCAGGGGGACAATGAGCAGTTCTTC.

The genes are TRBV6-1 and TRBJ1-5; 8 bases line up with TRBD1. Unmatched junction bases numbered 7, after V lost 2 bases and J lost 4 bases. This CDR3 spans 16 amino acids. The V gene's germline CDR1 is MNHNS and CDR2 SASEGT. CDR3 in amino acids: CASSELGRQGNQPQHF. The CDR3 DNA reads TGTGCCAGCAGTGAATTGGGAAGACAGGGGAATCAGCCCCAGCATTTT.

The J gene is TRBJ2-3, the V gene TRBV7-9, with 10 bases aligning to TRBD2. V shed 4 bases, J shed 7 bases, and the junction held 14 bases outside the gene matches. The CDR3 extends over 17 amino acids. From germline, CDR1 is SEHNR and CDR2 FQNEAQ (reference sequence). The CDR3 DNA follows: TGTGCCAGCAGCTCCCGACGACTAGCGGGTGCGGCTTATACGCAGTATTTT. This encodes CASSSRRLAGAAYTQYF.

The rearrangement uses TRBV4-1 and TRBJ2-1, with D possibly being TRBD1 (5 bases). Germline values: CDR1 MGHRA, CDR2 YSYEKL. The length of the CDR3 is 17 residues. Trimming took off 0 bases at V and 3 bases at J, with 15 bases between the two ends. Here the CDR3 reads CASSQENPRVGYNEQFF. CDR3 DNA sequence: TGCGCCAGCAGCCAAGAGAACCCCAGGGTGGGCTACAATGAGCAGTTCTTC.

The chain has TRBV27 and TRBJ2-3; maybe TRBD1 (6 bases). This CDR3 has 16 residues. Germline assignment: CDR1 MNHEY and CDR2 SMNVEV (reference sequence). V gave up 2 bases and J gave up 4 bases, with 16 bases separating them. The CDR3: CASSLIGLEGADTQYF. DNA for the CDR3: TGTGCCAGCAGTTTAATAGGGTTAGAGGGGGCAGATACGCAGTATTTT.

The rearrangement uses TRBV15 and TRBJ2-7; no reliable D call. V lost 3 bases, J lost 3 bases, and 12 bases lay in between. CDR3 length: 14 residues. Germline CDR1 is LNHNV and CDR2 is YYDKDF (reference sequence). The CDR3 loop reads CATSRTRKDYEQYF. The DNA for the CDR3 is TGTGCCACCAGCAGGACGAGGAAAGACTACGAGCAGTACTTC.

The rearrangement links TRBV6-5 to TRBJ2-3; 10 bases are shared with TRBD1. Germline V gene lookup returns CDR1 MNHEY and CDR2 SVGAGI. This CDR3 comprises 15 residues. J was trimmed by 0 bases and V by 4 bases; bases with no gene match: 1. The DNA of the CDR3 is TGTGCCAGCAGTTGGGGACAGGGGAGCACAGATACGCAGTATTTT. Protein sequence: CASSWGQGSTDTQYF.

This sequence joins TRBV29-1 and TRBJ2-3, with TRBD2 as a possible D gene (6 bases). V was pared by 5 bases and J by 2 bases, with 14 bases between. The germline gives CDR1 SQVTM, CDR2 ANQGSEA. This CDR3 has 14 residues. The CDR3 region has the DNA TGCAGCGTTAGTAGCGGTACTTACACAGATACGCAGTATTTT. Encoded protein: CSVSSGTYTDTQYF.

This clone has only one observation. The CDR3 coding sequence is TGTGCCAGTAGACCAGCGGGCTACGAGCAGTACTTC. Protein: CASRPAGYEQYF. This sequence joins TRBV2 and TRBJ2-7; D may be TRBD2 (6 bases). CDR3 size: 12 residues. The germline CDR1 and CDR2 sequences are SNHLY and FYNNEI. Trimming cost V 9 bases and J 3 bases, with 12 bases left between them.

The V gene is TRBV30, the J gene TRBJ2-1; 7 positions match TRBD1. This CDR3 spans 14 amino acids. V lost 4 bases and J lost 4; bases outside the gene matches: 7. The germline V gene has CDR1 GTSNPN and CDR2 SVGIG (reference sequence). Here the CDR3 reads CAWKGGTGYNEQFF. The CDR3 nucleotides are TGTGCCTGGAAAGGGGGCACAGGTTACAATGAGCAGTTCTTC.